The T cell receptor (beta chain) described here comes from a study of T cell responses to AZD1222 COVID-19 vaccine. General study points: White British ancestry dominated among donors, who included more females, and clonal diversity was possibly underestimated. CD4 TCRs covered the whole spike, strongest at regions 160-218 and 743-854. The study found Spike-specific TCR breadth and depth rose after two AZD1222 doses.

Pooling of second doses given at about 4 or about 12 weeks was done. CDR3 length equals 16 residues. Trimming cost V 1 base and J 0 bases, with 10 bases left between them. Germline CDR1 and CDR2: SGHTS and YDEGEE. Produced via immunoSEQ multiplex PCR; TCRdb's table is partial and in-frame only. Of about 120,000 clones in the sample, approximately 94% were seen once. Of note for this clone: What it binds is not known.

This rearrangement joins TRBV5-8 to TRBJ1-4; no clear D. Sequencing used peripheral blood, obtained 28 days after the second AZD1222 dose. This clonotype was sampled from an adult who received the AZD1222 COVID-19 vaccine. Here the CDR3 reads CASSLLAVSTNEKLFF. CDR3 in DNA: TGTGCCAGCAGCTTGTTGGCGGTATCAACTAATGAAAAACTGTTTTTT.